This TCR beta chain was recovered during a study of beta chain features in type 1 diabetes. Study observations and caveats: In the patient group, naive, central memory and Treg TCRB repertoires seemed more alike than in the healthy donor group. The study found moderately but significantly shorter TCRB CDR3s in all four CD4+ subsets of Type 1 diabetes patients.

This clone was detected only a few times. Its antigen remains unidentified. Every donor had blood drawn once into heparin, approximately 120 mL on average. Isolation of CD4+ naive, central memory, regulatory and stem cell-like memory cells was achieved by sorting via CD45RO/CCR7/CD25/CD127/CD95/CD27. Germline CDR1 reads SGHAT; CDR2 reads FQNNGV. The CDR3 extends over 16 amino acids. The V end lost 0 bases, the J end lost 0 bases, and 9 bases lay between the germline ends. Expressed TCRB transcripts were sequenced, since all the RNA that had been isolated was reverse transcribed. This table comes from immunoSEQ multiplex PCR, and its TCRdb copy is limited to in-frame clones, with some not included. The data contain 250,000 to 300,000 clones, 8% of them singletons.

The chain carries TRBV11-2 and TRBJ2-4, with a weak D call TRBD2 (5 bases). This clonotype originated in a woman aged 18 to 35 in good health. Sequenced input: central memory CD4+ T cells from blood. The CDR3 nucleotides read TGTGCCAGCAGCTTAGAGGCAGGACTAGCCAAAAACATTCAGTACTTC. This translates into CASSLEAGLAKNIQYF. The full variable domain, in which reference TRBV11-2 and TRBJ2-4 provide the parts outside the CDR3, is EAGVAQSPRYKIIEKRQSVAFWCNPISGHATLYWYQQILGQGPKLLIQFQNNGVVDDSQLPKDRFSAERLKGVDSTLKIQPAKLEDSAVYLCASSLEAGLAKNIQYFGAGTRLSVL.